Given below is one T cell receptor beta chain in context. Its target is not known. This sample is drawn from a study of OX40 agonist ivuxolimab in advanced cancers. The V end was cut by 0 bases, the J end by 10 bases, with 13 bases between. The germline V gene has CDR1 MNHEY and CDR2 SVGAGI. The CDR3 loop spans 14 amino acids. The study, taken as a whole, reports: At doses 0.1 to 3.0 mg/kg, CD4+ and CD8+ clones expanded. In the expanded peripheral T cells, antigen specificity was never determined.

Profiled with immunoSEQ multiplex PCR; TCRdb holds only in-frame clones, not every one. The sample lists around 61,000 clones; 92% were seen once. This chain joins TRBV6-5 and TRBJ2-1, with D perhaps TRBD1 (6 bases). The sequence came from an adult with an advanced solid tumor such as melanoma, head and neck, liver or kidney cancer. Specimen: CD4+ or CD8+ T cells sorted from blood, collected in a trial of the OX40 agonist ivuxolimab. As DNA, the CDR3 is TGTGCCAGCAGTTACTCGATACAGGGCGGGGAGCAGTTCTTC. Translated, it gives CASSYSIQGGEQFF.